The rows below give T cell receptor beta chains drawn from one sample of a study of PD-1 blockade in mismatch repair-deficient tumors. Some clones are missing from TCRdb's copy, which holds only in-frame ones; the method was immunoSEQ multiplex PCR. The table lists under 50,000 clones, approximately 80% of them singletons. This specimen was PBMCs, taken approximately 41 weeks after starting pembrolizumab. These receptors were obtained from an adult with mismatch repair-deficient cancer. CDR3s include the opening cysteine and the closing phenylalanine or tryptophan. The order of the fields is J gene, CDR3 length, D gene, V gene, clone size, CDR3 DNA, CDR3 protein. The D gene is left open where the match is weak. A row's size may be missing; if present it is once, few, many or a size class.

j_call: TRBJ2-3
cdr3_length: 15
d_call: TRBD1
v_call: TRBV28
clone_size: NA
cdr3_nt: TGTGCCAGCAGTTTAGTAGCGACAGGGTCAGATACGCAGTATTTT
cdr3_aa: CASSLVATGSDTQYF

j_call: TRBJ2-1
cdr3_length: 18
d_call: TRBD2
v_call: TRBV9
clone_size: NA
cdr3_nt: TGTGCCAGCAGCGCAGGGGGACTAGCGGGGGGCGCGGGCAATGAGCAGTTCTTC
cdr3_aa: CASSAGGLAGGAGNEQFF

j_call: TRBJ1-2
cdr3_length: 14
d_call: NA
v_call: TRBV4-2
clone_size: NA
cdr3_nt: TGTGCCAGCAGCCAAGATCCAGGGGTTGAAGGCTACACCTTC
cdr3_aa: CASSQDPGVEGYTF

j_call: TRBJ2-7
cdr3_length: 15
d_call: NA
v_call: TRBV5-1
clone_size: NA
cdr3_nt: TGCGCCAGCAGCTTTCAGGAATTTAATTCCTACGAGCAGTACTTC
cdr3_aa: CASSFQEFNSYEQYF

j_call: TRBJ1-3
cdr3_length: 16
d_call: TRBD1
v_call: TRBV19
clone_size: once
cdr3_nt: TGTGCCAGTAGTATTCGAGACGGGACAGGGGGAAACACCATATATTTT
cdr3_aa: CASSIRDGTGGNTIYF

j_call: TRBJ2-5
cdr3_length: 15
d_call: NA
v_call: TRBV5-6
clone_size: NA
cdr3_nt: TGTGCCAGCAGCTCCGTCCTAGACTCGAGAGAGACCCAGTACTTC
cdr3_aa: CASSSVLDSRETQYF

j_call: TRBJ2-7
cdr3_length: 17
d_call: TRBD2
v_call: TRBV7-6
clone_size: few
cdr3_nt: TGTGCCAGCAGCAGCGGGACTAGCGGGGTCGACACCTACGAGCAGTACTTC
cdr3_aa: CASSSGTSGVDTYEQYF

j_call: TRBJ2-1
cdr3_length: 15
d_call: TRBD2
v_call: TRBV5-5
clone_size: NA
cdr3_nt: TGTGCCAGCAGTCTTCGGACTAGCGGTTCCGATGAGCAGTTCTTC
cdr3_aa: CASSLRTSGSDEQFF

j_call: TRBJ2-5
cdr3_length: 14
d_call: TRBD2
v_call: TRBV6-5
clone_size: NA
cdr3_nt: TGTGCCAGCTCCGGACTAGCGGGAATAGAGACCCAGTACTTC
cdr3_aa: CASSGLAGIETQYF

j_call: TRBJ2-7
cdr3_length: 14
d_call: NA
v_call: TRBV5-5
clone_size: NA
cdr3_nt: TGTGCCAGCAACCTTGGGCAGGTGATGGTCGAGCAGTACTTC
cdr3_aa: CASNLGQVMVEQYF

j_call: TRBJ1-5
cdr3_length: 14
d_call: TRBD1
v_call: TRBV19
clone_size: NA
cdr3_nt: TGTGCCACACGAGACACAGGGGGCGGACAGCCCCAGCATTTT
cdr3_aa: CATRDTGGGQPQHF

j_call: TRBJ2-7
cdr3_length: 13
d_call: NA
v_call: TRBV6-5
clone_size: NA
cdr3_nt: TGTGCCAGTCAGGAAGGACACCTTTACGAGCAGTACTTC
cdr3_aa: CASQEGHLYEQYF

j_call: TRBJ1-4
cdr3_length: 14
d_call: NA
v_call: TRBV5-1
clone_size: NA
cdr3_nt: TGCGCCAGCAGCTTGAGTCAGGGAAACGAAAAACTGTTTTTT
cdr3_aa: CASSLSQGNEKLFF

j_call: TRBJ2-7
cdr3_length: 14
d_call: TRBD2
v_call: TRBV28
clone_size: NA
cdr3_nt: TGTGCCAGCATCGGACTAGCGGAATCCTACGAGCAGTACTTC
cdr3_aa: CASIGLAESYEQYF

j_call: TRBJ1-1
cdr3_length: 15
d_call: NA
v_call: TRBV27
clone_size: once
cdr3_nt: TGTGCCAGCAGTTTAGCGGGGGCGGTTGGTACTGAAGCTTTCTTT
cdr3_aa: CASSLAGAVGTEAFF

j_call: TRBJ2-1
cdr3_length: 15
d_call: TRBD2
v_call: TRBV5-6
clone_size: NA
cdr3_nt: TGTGCCAGCAGCCGGGCGGGAGGGCCAGGCAATGAGCAGTTCTTC
cdr3_aa: CASSRAGGPGNEQFF

j_call: TRBJ1-1
cdr3_length: 15
d_call: NA
v_call: TRBV27
clone_size: once
cdr3_nt: TGTGCCAGCAGTCATCGACAGGTAGGGAACACTGAAGCTTTCTTT
cdr3_aa: CASSHRQVGNTEAFF

j_call: TRBJ1-4
cdr3_length: 15
d_call: TRBD1
v_call: TRBV11-3
clone_size: NA
cdr3_nt: TGTGCCAGCAGCTCAAACAGGGGAAGTAATGAAAAACTGTTTTTT
cdr3_aa: CASSSNRGSNEKLFF

j_call: TRBJ2-7
cdr3_length: 15
d_call: TRBD2
v_call: TRBV28
clone_size: NA
cdr3_nt: TGTGCCAGCAGCGGACTAGCGGGAACATCCTACGAGCAGTACTTC
cdr3_aa: CASSGLAGTSYEQYF

j_call: TRBJ2-3
cdr3_length: 17
d_call: TRBD2
v_call: TRBV28
clone_size: NA
cdr3_nt: TGTGCCACGCAAAGCCCCTTAGCGGGAGGGTTCACAGATACGCAGTATTTT
cdr3_aa: CATQSPLAGGFTDTQYF

j_call: TRBJ1-1
cdr3_length: 21
d_call: TRBD1
v_call: TRBV28
clone_size: NA
cdr3_nt: TGTGCCAGCAGAAAAACCCCGGGACAGGGGTCTCCTGCTCATATGAACACTGAAGCTTTCTTT
cdr3_aa: CASRKTPGQGSPAHMNTEAFF

j_call: TRBJ2-2
cdr3_length: 16
d_call: TRBD1
v_call: TRBV5-1
clone_size: NA
cdr3_nt: TGCGCCAGCAGCTCACCCGAGACAGGGGATACCGGGGAGCTGTTTTTT
cdr3_aa: CASSSPETGDTGELFF

j_call: TRBJ1-1
cdr3_length: 13
d_call: NA
v_call: TRBV7-2
clone_size: NA
cdr3_nt: TGTGCCAGCAGCTCGGACAGCCACACTGAAGCTTTCTTT
cdr3_aa: CASSSDSHTEAFF

j_call: TRBJ2-5
cdr3_length: 16
d_call: TRBD1
v_call: TRBV6-6
clone_size: once
cdr3_nt: TGTGCCAGCAGTTACCCCACCGGGACAGGGGGGGAGACCCAGTACTTC
cdr3_aa: CASSYPTGTGGETQYF

j_call: TRBJ2-3
cdr3_length: 13
d_call: TRBD2
v_call: TRBV5-6
clone_size: NA
cdr3_nt: TGTGCCAGCAGCACGACTAGCGCAGATACGCAGTATTTT
cdr3_aa: CASSTTSADTQYF

j_call: TRBJ2-1
cdr3_length: 15
d_call: TRBD2
v_call: TRBV5-1
clone_size: NA
cdr3_nt: TGCGCCAGCAGCTCTAGCGGATTATCCTACAATGAGCAGTTCTTC
cdr3_aa: CASSSSGLSYNEQFF

j_call: TRBJ2-1
cdr3_length: 19
d_call: TRBD2
v_call: TRBV4-1
clone_size: NA
cdr3_nt: TGCGCCAGCAGCCACGGAAGACTAGCGGGAGAGTTCTCCTACAATGAGCAGTTCTTC
cdr3_aa: CASSHGRLAGEFSYNEQFF

j_call: TRBJ2-1
cdr3_length: 15
d_call: TRBD2
v_call: TRBV9
clone_size: NA
cdr3_nt: TGTGCCAGCAGCGTAGCGGGAGGGCCACACAATGAGCAGTTCTTC
cdr3_aa: CASSVAGGPHNEQFF

j_call: TRBJ2-7
cdr3_length: 13
d_call: NA
v_call: TRBV10-3
clone_size: NA
cdr3_nt: TGTGCCATCAGCGAGGGGCAGGGCTTCGAGCAGTACTTC
cdr3_aa: CAISEGQGFEQYF

j_call: TRBJ1-5
cdr3_length: 17
d_call: NA
v_call: TRBV27
clone_size: NA
cdr3_nt: TGTGCCAGCAGTTTATCGGGCGGACAGCGGCGAGGGCAGCCCCAGCATTTT
cdr3_aa: CASSLSGGQRRGQPQHF

j_call: TRBJ2-3
cdr3_length: 18
d_call: NA
v_call: TRBV9
clone_size: NA
cdr3_nt: TGTGCCAGCAGCGTAGGGATAGGGGGGGGATTTAGCACAGATACGCAGTATTTT
cdr3_aa: CASSVGIGGGFSTDTQYF

j_call: TRBJ2-5
cdr3_length: 17
d_call: TRBD2
v_call: TRBV2
clone_size: NA
cdr3_nt: TGTGCCAGCAGCCGGGGGGCTAGCGGGAGGGCCAAAGAGACCCAGTACTTC
cdr3_aa: CASSRGASGRAKETQYF

j_call: TRBJ2-1
cdr3_length: 14
d_call: NA
v_call: TRBV9
clone_size: NA
cdr3_nt: TGTGCCAGCAGCCCAAGTTGGGGCTCCAATGAGCAGTTCTTC
cdr3_aa: CASSPSWGSNEQFF

j_call: TRBJ2-7
cdr3_length: 18
d_call: TRBD1
v_call: TRBV5-1
clone_size: NA
cdr3_nt: TGCGCCAGCAGCTTGAGGGTTACGGGACAGGGAACTTCCTACGAGCAGTACTTC
cdr3_aa: CASSLRVTGQGTSYEQYF

j_call: TRBJ1-3
cdr3_length: 15
d_call: TRBD1
v_call: TRBV6-1
clone_size: NA
cdr3_nt: TGTGCCAGCAGGAGGGACAGTTGGATTGGAAACACCATATATTTT
cdr3_aa: CASRRDSWIGNTIYF

j_call: TRBJ1-5
cdr3_length: 11
d_call: NA
v_call: TRBV28
clone_size: NA
cdr3_nt: TGTGCCAGCAGTGTAACAAGGCCCCAGCATTTT
cdr3_aa: CASSVTRPQHF

j_call: TRBJ1-3
cdr3_length: 12
d_call: NA
v_call: TRBV6-1
clone_size: few
cdr3_nt: TGTGCCAGCAGTGTGGGACTTAACACCATATATTTT
cdr3_aa: CASSVGLNTIYF

j_call: TRBJ2-5
cdr3_length: 15
d_call: NA
v_call: TRBV9
clone_size: NA
cdr3_nt: TGTGCCAGCAGCGCCACCGTGGGGCCGGGAGAGACCCAGTACTTC
cdr3_aa: CASSATVGPGETQYF

j_call: TRBJ2-1
cdr3_length: 13
d_call: TRBD2
v_call: TRBV6-1
clone_size: NA
cdr3_nt: TGTGCCAGCAAGGCTAGCGGATACAATGGGCAGTTCTTC
cdr3_aa: CASKASGYNGQFF

j_call: TRBJ1-6
cdr3_length: 15
d_call: TRBD1
v_call: TRBV6-4
clone_size: NA
cdr3_nt: TGTGCCAGCAGACCAGGACAGGGAAGCAATTCACCCCTCCACTTT
cdr3_aa: CASRPGQGSNSPLHF

j_call: TRBJ2-7
cdr3_length: 16
d_call: NA
v_call: TRBV15
clone_size: few
cdr3_nt: TGTGCCACCAGCAGAAACCTGGGGGGAGTAGGCTACGAGCAGTACTTC
cdr3_aa: CATSRNLGGVGYEQYF

j_call: TRBJ1-5
cdr3_length: 16
d_call: NA
v_call: TRBV7-9
clone_size: NA
cdr3_nt: TGTGCCAGCAGCTTAGGGCCGGGTCCCTTGGCTGCGGCCCAGCATTTT
cdr3_aa: CASSLGPGPLAAAQHF

j_call: TRBJ2-1
cdr3_length: 16
d_call: NA
v_call: TRBV16
clone_size: NA
cdr3_nt: TGTGCCAGCAGCCAATCTCTGGGGGCATCATACAATGAGCAGTTCTTC
cdr3_aa: CASSQSLGASYNEQFF

j_call: TRBJ2-1
cdr3_length: 16
d_call: TRBD2
v_call: TRBV19
clone_size: NA
cdr3_nt: TGTGCCAGTAGTCCCATAGCGGGGAGCTCCTACAATGAGCAGTTCTTC
cdr3_aa: CASSPIAGSSYNEQFF

j_call: TRBJ1-5
cdr3_length: 14
d_call: NA
v_call: TRBV2
clone_size: NA
cdr3_nt: TGTGCCAGCACCCGAGAGGGAGCGAATCAGCCCCAGCATTTT
cdr3_aa: CASTREGANQPQHF

j_call: TRBJ2-1
cdr3_length: 15
d_call: NA
v_call: TRBV4-1
clone_size: NA
cdr3_nt: TGCGCCAGCAGCGCACGGTACCGGGGGTACAATGAGCAGTTCTTC
cdr3_aa: CASSARYRGYNEQFF

j_call: TRBJ2-3
cdr3_length: 12
d_call: NA
v_call: TRBV7-2
clone_size: NA
cdr3_nt: TGTGCCAGCAGCCTTGTGGGCGATACGCAGTATTTT
cdr3_aa: CASSLVGDTQYF

j_call: TRBJ1-5
cdr3_length: 16
d_call: TRBD1
v_call: TRBV19
clone_size: NA
cdr3_nt: TGTGCCAGTAGTACTGGACAGGGGTTCGCCGGTCAGCCCCAGCATTTT
cdr3_aa: CASSTGQGFAGQPQHF

j_call: TRBJ2-5
cdr3_length: 17
d_call: TRBD2
v_call: TRBV15
clone_size: NA
cdr3_nt: TGTGCCACCAGCAGATCGAAAACTAGCGGTATCCAAGAGACCCAGTACTTC
cdr3_aa: CATSRSKTSGIQETQYF

j_call: TRBJ2-5
cdr3_length: 15
d_call: NA
v_call: TRBV5-1
clone_size: NA
cdr3_nt: TGCGCCAGCAGCCAGGACCCGACCGGAGGCGAGACCCAGTACTTC
cdr3_aa: CASSQDPTGGETQYF

j_call: TRBJ2-7
cdr3_length: 15
d_call: TRBD2
v_call: TRBV27
clone_size: few
cdr3_nt: TGTGCCAGCAGTTTAGGGCTAGCGGGAGGATACGAGCAGTACTTC
cdr3_aa: CASSLGLAGGYEQYF

j_call: TRBJ2-3
cdr3_length: 16
d_call: TRBD2
v_call: TRBV28
clone_size: NA
cdr3_nt: TGTGCCAGCAGTTTATCAGGCGCGGGAGCCACAGATACGCAGTATTTT
cdr3_aa: CASSLSGAGATDTQYF

j_call: TRBJ1-2
cdr3_length: 14
d_call: NA
v_call: TRBV5-1
clone_size: NA
cdr3_nt: TGCGCCAGCAGCAGGCGGTCCACTGAGGGCGGCTACACCTTC
cdr3_aa: CASSRRSTEGGYTF

j_call: TRBJ2-7
cdr3_length: 11
d_call: NA
v_call: TRBV1
clone_size: NA
cdr3_nt: TGCACCAGCAGTGGAGTGGGCGAGCAGTACTTC
cdr3_aa: CTSSGVGEQYF

j_call: TRBJ2-6
cdr3_length: 18
d_call: NA
v_call: TRBV4-1
clone_size: NA
cdr3_nt: TGCGCCAGCAGCCAAGAGGCGGCATTGAGTTCTGGGGCCAACGTCCTGACTTTC
cdr3_aa: CASSQEAALSSGANVLTF

j_call: TRBJ2-5
cdr3_length: 15
d_call: TRBD1
v_call: TRBV6-5
clone_size: NA
cdr3_nt: TGTGCCAGCAGTCCCCCTCAGGGGGCTAGGGGGACCCAGTACTTC
cdr3_aa: CASSPPQGARGTQYF

j_call: TRBJ2-7
cdr3_length: 14
d_call: NA
v_call: TRBV7-2
clone_size: few
cdr3_nt: TGTGCCAGCAGCTCAGTCCGGGAGTACTACGAGCAGTACTTC
cdr3_aa: CASSSVREYYEQYF

j_call: TRBJ1-5
cdr3_length: 15
d_call: TRBD1
v_call: TRBV7-8
clone_size: NA
cdr3_nt: TGTGCCAGCAGCTCGGCCGGACAGGTCATTCAGCCCCAGCATTTT
cdr3_aa: CASSSAGQVIQPQHF

j_call: TRBJ1-1
cdr3_length: 17
d_call: NA
v_call: TRBV18
clone_size: NA
cdr3_nt: TGTGCCAGCTCACCACGCCAGGATCTTCCGGTCCACACTGAAGCTTTCTTT
cdr3_aa: CASSPRQDLPVHTEAFF

j_call: TRBJ2-1
cdr3_length: 16
d_call: TRBD2
v_call: TRBV28
clone_size: NA
cdr3_nt: TGTGCCAGCAGTTCCCCCGCTAGCGGGATGGGCAATGAGCAGTTCTTC
cdr3_aa: CASSSPASGMGNEQFF